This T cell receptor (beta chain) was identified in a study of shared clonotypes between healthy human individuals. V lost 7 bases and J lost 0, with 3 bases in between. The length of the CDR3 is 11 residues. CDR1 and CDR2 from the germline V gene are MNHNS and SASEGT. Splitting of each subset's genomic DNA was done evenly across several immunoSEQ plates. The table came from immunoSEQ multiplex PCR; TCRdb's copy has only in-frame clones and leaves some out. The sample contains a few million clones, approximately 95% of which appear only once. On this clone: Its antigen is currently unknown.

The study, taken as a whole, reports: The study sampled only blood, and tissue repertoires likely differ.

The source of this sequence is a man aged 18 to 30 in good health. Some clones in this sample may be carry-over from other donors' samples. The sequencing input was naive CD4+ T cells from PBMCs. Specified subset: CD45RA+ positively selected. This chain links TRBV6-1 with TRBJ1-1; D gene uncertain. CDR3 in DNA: TGTGCCAGCAAATTGAACACTGAAGCTTTCTTT. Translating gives CASKLNTEAFF.